These T cell receptor beta chains were read from a single sample in a study of T cell responses to AZD1222 COVID-19 vaccine. Generated by immunoSEQ multiplex PCR, the TCRdb table keeps only in-frame clones and is missing some. The sample holds approximately 100,000 clones, around 93% seen once. The sample here was peripheral blood, taken on day 0 of AZD1222 vaccination. These receptors were obtained from an adult in good health. Each CDR3 is given with its conserved first and last residue. The D gene is left open where the match is weak. Size is stated for part of the rows, as once, few or many counts, or as a class when the clone is expanded.

TRBJ1-1 | 12 | TRBD1 | - | TRBV6-5 | TGTGCCAGCAGCTCGACAGGGGGTGAAGCTTTCTTT | CASSSTGGEAFF
TRBJ2-2 | 15 | TRBD1 | many | TRBV9 | TGTGCCAGCAGCGTAGACAGGGGTGGCACCGGGGAGCTGTTTTTT | CASSVDRGGTGELFF
TRBJ1-5 | 13 | - | - | TRBV4-1 | TGCGCCAGCAGCCAAGATTTTCGACAGCCCCAGCATTTT | CASSQDFRQPQHF
TRBJ2-6 | 17 | - | - | TRBV6-6 | TGTGCCAGCAGTCGGTGGGCCCCAGTGTCTGGGGCCAACGTCCTGACTTTC | CASSRWAPVSGANVLTF
TRBJ2-7 | 15 | TRBD1 | - | TRBV6-1 | TGTGCCAGCAGTGGTCCCGGGACAGGGGTCCACGAGCAGTACTTC | CASSGPGTGVHEQYF
TRBJ1-5 | 15 | - | - | TRBV6-5 | TGTGCAGCCAGCAGACCCGGAAGACTAAATCAGCCCCAGCATTTT | CAASRPGRLNQPQHF
TRBJ2-1 | 13 | - | - | TRBV5-1 | TGCGCCAGCAGCTTGGGGCCATACAATGAGCAGTTCTTC | CASSLGPYNEQFF
TRBJ2-5 | 14 | TRBD1 | - | TRBV5-5 | TGTGCCAGCAGCTGGGACAGGGGGCAAGAGACCCAGTACTTC | CASSWDRGQETQYF
TRBJ2-1 | 14 | TRBD2 | - | TRBV10-3 | TGTGCCATCAGTAGACTAGCGGATTACAATGAGCAGTTCTTC | CAISRLADYNEQFF
TRBJ1-6 | 16 | TRBD1 | - | TRBV18 | TGTGCCAGCTCACCACCTCCGACAGGGGTGGGTTCACCCCTCCACTTT | CASSPPPTGVGSPLHF
TRBJ2-3 | 13 | TRBD1 | few | TRBV10-3 | TGTGCCATCAGCGACAGGGTTTCAGATACGCAGTATTTT | CAISDRVSDTQYF